The clone carrying this T cell receptor beta chain occurred a few times. Its antigen remains unknown. The data stem from a study of early T cells in non-severe SARS-CoV-2 infection. Looking at the study overall: Sequenced bulk RNA came from whole blood that was unsorted, and chains were unpaired. Broader study findings: VDJdb matching favored anti-spike CD8 responses, missing private and CD4 specificities.

The V and J ends lost 5 bases and 7 bases, in that order; junction bases with no gene match: 10. The germline V gene encodes CDR1 SGHTA and CDR2 FQGNSA. This CDR3 is built from 14 residues. In the library, individual cDNA molecules carried attached unique molecular identifiers. TCRdb processed the 5' RACE reads anew with MiXCR; each CDR3 protein has one entry. The table has roughly 56,000 distinct CDR3 sequences, 7.5% to 9.5% seen once. This chain connects TRBV7-2 to TRBJ2-7; 8 bases are shared with TRBD1. What was sequenced was whole blood. The sequence was obtained from an adult who was a healthcare worker with PCR-confirmed SARS-CoV-2 infection or an uninfected control (not recorded which). The CDR3 sequence: CASSPRTGLGEQYF. CDR3 nucleotide sequence: TGTGCCAGCAGCCCCCGGACAGGGCTGGGGGAGCAGTACTTC.